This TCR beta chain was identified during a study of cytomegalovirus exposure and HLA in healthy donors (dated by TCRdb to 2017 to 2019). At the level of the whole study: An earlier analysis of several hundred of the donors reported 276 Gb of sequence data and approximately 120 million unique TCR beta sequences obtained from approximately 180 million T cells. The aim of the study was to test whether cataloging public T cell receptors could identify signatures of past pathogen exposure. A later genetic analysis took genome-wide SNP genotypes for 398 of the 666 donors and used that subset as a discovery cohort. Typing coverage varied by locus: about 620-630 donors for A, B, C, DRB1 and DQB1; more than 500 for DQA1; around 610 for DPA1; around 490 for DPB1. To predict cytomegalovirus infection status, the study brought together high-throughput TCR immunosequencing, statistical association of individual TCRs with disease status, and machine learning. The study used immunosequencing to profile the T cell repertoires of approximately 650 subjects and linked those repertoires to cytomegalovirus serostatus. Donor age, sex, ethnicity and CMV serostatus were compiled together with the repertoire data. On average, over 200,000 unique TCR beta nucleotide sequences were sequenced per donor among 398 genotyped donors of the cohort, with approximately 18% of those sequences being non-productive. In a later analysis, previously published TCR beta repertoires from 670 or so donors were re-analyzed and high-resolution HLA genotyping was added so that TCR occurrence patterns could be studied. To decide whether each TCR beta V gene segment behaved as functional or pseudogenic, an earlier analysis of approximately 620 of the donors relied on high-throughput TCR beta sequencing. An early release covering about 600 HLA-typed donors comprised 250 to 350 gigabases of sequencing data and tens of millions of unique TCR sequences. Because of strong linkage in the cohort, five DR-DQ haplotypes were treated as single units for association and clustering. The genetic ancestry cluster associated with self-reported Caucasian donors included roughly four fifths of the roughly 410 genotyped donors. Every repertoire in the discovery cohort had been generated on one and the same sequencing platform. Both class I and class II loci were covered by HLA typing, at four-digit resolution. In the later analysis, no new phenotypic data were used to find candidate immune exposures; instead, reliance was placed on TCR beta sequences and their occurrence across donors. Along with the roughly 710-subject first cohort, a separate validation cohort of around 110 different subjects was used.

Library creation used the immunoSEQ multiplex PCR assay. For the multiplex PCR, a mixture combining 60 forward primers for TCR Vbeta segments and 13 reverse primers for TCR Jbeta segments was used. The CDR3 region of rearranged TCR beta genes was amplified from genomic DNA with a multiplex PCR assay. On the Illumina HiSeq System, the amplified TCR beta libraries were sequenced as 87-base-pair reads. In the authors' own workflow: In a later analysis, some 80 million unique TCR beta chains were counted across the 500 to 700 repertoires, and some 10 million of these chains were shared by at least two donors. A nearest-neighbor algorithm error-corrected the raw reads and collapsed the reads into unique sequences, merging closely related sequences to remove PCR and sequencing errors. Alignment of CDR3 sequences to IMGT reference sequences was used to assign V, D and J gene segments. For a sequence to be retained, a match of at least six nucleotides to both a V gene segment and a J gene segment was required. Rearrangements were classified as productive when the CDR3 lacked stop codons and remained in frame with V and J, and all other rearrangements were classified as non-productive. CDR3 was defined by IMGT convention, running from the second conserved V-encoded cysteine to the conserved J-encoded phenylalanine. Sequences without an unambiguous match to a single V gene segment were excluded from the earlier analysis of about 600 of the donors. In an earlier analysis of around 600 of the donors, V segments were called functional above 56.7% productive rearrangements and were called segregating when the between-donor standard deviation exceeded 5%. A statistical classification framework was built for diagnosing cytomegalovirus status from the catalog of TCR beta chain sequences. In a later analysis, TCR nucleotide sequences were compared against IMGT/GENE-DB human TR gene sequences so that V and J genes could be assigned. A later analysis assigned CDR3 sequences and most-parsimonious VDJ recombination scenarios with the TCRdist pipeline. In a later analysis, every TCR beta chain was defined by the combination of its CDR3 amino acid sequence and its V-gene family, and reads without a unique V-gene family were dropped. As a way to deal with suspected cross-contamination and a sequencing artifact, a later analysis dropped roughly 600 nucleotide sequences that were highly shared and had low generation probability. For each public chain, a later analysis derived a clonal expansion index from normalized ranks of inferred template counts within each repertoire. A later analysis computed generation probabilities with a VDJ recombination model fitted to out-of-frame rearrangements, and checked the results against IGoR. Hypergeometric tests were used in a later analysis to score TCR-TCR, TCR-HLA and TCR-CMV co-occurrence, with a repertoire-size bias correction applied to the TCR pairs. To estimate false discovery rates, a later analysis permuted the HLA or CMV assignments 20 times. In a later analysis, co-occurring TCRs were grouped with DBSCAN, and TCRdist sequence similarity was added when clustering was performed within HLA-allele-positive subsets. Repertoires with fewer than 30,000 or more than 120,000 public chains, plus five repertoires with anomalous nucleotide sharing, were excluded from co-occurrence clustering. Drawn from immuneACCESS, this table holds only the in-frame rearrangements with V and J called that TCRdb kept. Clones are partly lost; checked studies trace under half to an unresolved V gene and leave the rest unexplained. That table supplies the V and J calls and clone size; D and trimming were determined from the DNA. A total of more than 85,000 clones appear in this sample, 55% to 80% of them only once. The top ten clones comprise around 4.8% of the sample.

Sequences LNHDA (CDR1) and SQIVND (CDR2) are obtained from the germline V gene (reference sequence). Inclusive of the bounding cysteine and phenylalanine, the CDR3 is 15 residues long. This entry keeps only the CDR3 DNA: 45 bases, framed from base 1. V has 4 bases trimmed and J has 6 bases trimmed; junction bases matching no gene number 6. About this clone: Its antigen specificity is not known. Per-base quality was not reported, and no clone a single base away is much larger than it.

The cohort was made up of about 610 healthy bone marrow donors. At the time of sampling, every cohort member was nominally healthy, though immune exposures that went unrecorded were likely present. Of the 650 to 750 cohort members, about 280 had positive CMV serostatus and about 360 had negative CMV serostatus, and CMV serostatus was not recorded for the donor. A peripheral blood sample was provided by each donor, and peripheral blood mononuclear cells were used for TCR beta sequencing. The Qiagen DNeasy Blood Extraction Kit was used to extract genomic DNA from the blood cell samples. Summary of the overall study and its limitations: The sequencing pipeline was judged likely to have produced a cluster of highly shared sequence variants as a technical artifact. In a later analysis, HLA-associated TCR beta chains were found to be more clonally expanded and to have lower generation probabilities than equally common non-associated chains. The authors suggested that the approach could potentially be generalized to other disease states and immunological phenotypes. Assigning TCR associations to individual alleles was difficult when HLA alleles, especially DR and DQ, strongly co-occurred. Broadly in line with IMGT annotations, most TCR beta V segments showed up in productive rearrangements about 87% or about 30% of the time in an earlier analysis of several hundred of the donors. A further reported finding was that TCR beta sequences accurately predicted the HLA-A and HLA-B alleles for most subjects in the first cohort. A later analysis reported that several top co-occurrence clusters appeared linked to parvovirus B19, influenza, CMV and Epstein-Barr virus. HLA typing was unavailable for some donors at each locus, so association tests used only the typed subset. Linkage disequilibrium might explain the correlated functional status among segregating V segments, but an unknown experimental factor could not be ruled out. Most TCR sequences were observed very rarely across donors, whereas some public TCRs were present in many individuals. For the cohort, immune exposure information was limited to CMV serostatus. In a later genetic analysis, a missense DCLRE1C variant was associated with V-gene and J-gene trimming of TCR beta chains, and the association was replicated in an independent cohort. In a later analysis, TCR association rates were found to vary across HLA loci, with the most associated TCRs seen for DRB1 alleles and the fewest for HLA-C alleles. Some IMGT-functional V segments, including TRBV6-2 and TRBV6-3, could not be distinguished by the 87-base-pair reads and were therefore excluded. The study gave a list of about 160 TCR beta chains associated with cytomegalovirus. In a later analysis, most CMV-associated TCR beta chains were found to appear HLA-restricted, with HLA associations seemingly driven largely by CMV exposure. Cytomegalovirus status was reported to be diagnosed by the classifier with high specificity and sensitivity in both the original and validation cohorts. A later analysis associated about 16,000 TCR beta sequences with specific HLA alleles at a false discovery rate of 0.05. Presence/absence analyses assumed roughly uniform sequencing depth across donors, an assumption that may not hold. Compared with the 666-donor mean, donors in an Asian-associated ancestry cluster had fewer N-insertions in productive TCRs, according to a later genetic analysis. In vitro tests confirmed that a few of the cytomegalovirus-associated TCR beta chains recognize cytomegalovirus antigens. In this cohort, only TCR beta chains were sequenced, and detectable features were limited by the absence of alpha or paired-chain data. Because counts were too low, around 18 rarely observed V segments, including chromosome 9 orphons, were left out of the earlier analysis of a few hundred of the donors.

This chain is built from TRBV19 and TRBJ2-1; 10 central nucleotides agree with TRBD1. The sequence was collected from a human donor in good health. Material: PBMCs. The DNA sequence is TGTGCCAGTAGTACGGACAGGGGGGTCTCCAATGAGCAGTTCTTC. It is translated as CASSTDRGVSNEQFF. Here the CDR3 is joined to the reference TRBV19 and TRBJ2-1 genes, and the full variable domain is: DGGITQSPKYLFRKEGQNVTLSCEQNLNHDAMYWYRQDPGQGLRLIYYSQIVNDFQKGDIAEGYSVSREKKESFPLTVTSAQKNPTAFYLCASSTDRGVSNEQFFGPGTRLTVL.